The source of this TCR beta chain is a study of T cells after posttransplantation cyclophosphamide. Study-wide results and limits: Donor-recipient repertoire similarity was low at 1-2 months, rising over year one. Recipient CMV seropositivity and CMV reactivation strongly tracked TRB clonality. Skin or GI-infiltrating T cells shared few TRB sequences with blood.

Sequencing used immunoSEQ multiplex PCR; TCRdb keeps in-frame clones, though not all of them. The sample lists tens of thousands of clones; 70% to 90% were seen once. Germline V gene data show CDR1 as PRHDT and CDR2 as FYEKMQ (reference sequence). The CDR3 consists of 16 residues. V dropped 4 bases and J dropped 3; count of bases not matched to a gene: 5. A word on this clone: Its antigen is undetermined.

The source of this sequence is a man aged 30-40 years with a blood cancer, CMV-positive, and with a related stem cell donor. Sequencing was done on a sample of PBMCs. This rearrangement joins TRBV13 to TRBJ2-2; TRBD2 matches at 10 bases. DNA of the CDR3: TGTGCCAGCAGCTCAAGCGGGAGGGATTACACCGGGGAGCTGTTTTTT. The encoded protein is CASSSSGRDYTGELFF.